The 11 T cell receptor beta chains below come from one sample, sequenced in a study of T-cell reconstitution after alpha-beta-depleted transplantation in children. Using unique molecular identifiers, the investigators prepared the TCRbeta library. TCRdb passed the PCR reads through MiXCR, listing each CDR3 protein once. This sample has some 250,000 distinct CDR3 sequences, with approximately 12% found just once. The source material was PBMCs from the stem cell graft donor, sampled from the stem cell graft. The receptor source for this set is a human donor who donated a stem cell graft to a child with acute lymphoblastic leukemia.

This clonotype came up many times. The genes are TRBV28 and TRBJ1-5, with D possibly TRBD1 on 6 matching bases. CDR1 MDHEN and CDR2 SYDVKM come from the germline V gene. The length of the CDR3 is 15 residues. V lost 4 bases to trimming and J lost 7 bases, with 17 bases between them. The CDR3 loop reads CASSSLNRVRQPQHF. The CDR3 DNA reads as TGTGCCAGCAGTTCCTTGAACAGGGTACGGCAGCCCCAGCATTTT.

This clonotype appeared many times. V gene TRBV12-3 or TRBV12-4 combines with J gene TRBJ2-6; 8 nucleotides agree with TRBD1. V trimming: 10 bases; J trimming: 1 base; junction bases outside the gene matches: 6. CDR3 length equals 15 residues. The CDR3 reads CAISRGQSGANVLTF. CDR3 nucleotide sequence: TGTGCCATTAGCAGGGGGCAGTCTGGGGCCAACGTCCTGACTTTC.

This clonotype was detected many times. CDR3 nucleotide sequence: TGTGCCAGCAGCTTAGACCCAGGGGTGTACGAGCAGTACTTC. This gives the protein CASSLDPGVYEQYF. The genes are TRBV7-2 and TRBJ2-7, with D possibly matching TRBD1 (6 bases). The germline CDR1 and CDR2 sequences are SGHTA and FQGNSA. CDR3 length: 14 amino acids. V lost 1 base and J lost 4, with 11 bases in between. Combining the CDR3 with reference TRBV7-2 and TRBJ2-7 gives the whole variable domain GAGVSQSPSNKVTEKGKDVELRCDPISGHTALYWYRQSLGQGLEFLIYFQGNSAPDKSGLPSDRFSAERTGGSVSTLTIQRTQQEDSAVYLCASSLDPGVYEQYFGPGTRLTVT.

This clonotype has at least ten counts. CDR3 residues: CSARAAVQSPYEQYF. CDR3 bases: TGCAGTGCTAGAGCGGCAGTGCAGTCCCCCTACGAGCAGTACTTC. The V call is TRBV20-1, the J call TRBJ2-7, with D uncertain. The CDR3 covers 15 residues. Trimming removed 1 base from V and 2 bases from J, with 15 bases in between. Germline lookup yields CDR1 DFQATT and CDR2 SNEGSKA (reference sequence).

As to this clonotype: Possible read error: a much larger clone is one base away. The V gene is TRBV12-3 or TRBV12-4, the J gene TRBJ2-7; no clear D gene. This CDR3 region has 13 residues. In DNA, the CDR3 is TGTGCCGGCAGTGCGAACGGTTCGGACGAGCAGTACTTC. Translated: CAGSANGSDEQYF.

This clonotype was picked up many times. V is TRBV7-9 and J is TRBJ2-7, with no clear D. Germline loops: CDR1 SEHNR, CDR2 FQNEAQ (reference sequence). The CDR3 runs 13 residues. Trimming took off 5 bases at V and 3 bases at J, with 11 bases between the two ends. The CDR3 region is CASSPATVYEQYF. CDR3 sequence (DNA): TGTGCCAGCAGCCCGGCCACGGTCTACGAGCAGTACTTC.

This clonotype was counted many times. The rearrangement uses TRBV9 and TRBJ1-6; weak D call: TRBD1 (5 bases). The V end was cut by 7 bases, the J end by 4 bases, with 12 bases between. This CDR3 is 14 amino acids long. Germline CDR1 and CDR2: SGDLS and YYNGEE. The CDR3 region has the DNA TGTGCCAGCCGATCCGGGACTTATAATTCACCCCTCCACTTT. This gives the protein CASRSGTYNSPLHF.

This clonotype was picked up many times. This chain connects TRBV5-1 to TRBJ2-1, with D unresolved. From germline, CDR1 is SGHRS and CDR2 YFSETQ. The CDR3 contains 11 residues. V lost 4 bases and J lost 7, with 6 bases in between. DNA for the CDR3: TGCGCCAGCAGCGAAAATAATGAGCAGTTCTTC. Amino acid sequence: CASSENNEQFF.

This clonotype was counted once. Given a much more abundant clone one base away, this may be a read error. The chain combines TRBV20-1 with TRBJ2-3, with TRBD2 matching over 9 bases. The CDR3 contains 13 residues. Germline CDR1 is DFQATT and CDR2 is SNEGSKA (reference sequence). V was clipped by 1 base and J by 10 bases; unmatched bases: 6. The CDR3 here is CSARVAGESAQYF. Here the CDR3 DNA reads TGCAGTGCTAGAGTAGCGGGAGAATCTGCGCAGTATTTT.

This clonotype occurred many times. The CDR3 loop is CASSRGRGGYEQYF. In nucleotides, the CDR3 is TGCGCCAGCAGCAGGGGGCGCGGTGGCTACGAGCAGTACTTC. The chain is built from TRBV5-1 and TRBJ2-7; TRBD1 aligns across 7 bases. The CDR3 totals 14 residues. Per the germline V gene, CDR1 is SGHRS and CDR2 is YFSETQ. Trimming at V came to 4 bases and at J to 3 bases, leaving 7 bases not matched to a gene.

The chain uses TRBV4-2 and TRBJ2-3, with TRBD1 matching over 8 bases. Germline V gene sequence: CDR1 LGHNA, CDR2 YNFKEQ. This CDR3 contains 19 residues. V lost 4 bases, J lost 2 bases, and 17 bases stayed unmatched. DNA for the CDR3: TGTGCCAGCAGCCTAGCGAATCCCGGGACAGGAGAGTTCACAGATACGCAGTATTTT. Protein product: CASSLANPGTGEFTDTQYF.